Below are 30 T cell receptor beta chains sequenced from a single sample in a study of T cells in Graves' hyperthyroidism and ophthalmopathy. There were TCR beta CDR3 regions amplified from RNA transcripts. An initial round of RT-PCR targeting the TCR CDR3 relied on the HTBI primer set. MiXCR, run by TCRdb on the multiplex PCR reads, gives a single entry per CDR3 protein. The sample includes hundreds of thousands of distinct CDR3 sequences, about 14% of them seen just once. Sequenced material: blood. Receptors originate from a woman aged 40-49 years with Graves' ophthalmopathy.

The chain joins TRBV5-1 to TRBJ2-5; D gene ambiguous. This CDR3 contains 14 residues. Germline V gene sequence: CDR1 SGHRS, CDR2 YFSETQ. Trimming stripped 0 bases from V and 5 bases from J, with 11 bases between. For the CDR3, the DNA is TGCGCCAGCAGCTTGGGGGGTTACAAGGAGACCCAGTACTTC. Translated, it gives CASSLGGYKETQYF.

The rearrangement uses TRBV6-1 and TRBJ2-7, with 10 bases fitting TRBD1. Germline V lookup: CDR1 MNHNS, CDR2 SASEGT. This CDR3 comprises 14 residues. V trimming: 8 bases; J trimming: 0 bases; junction bases outside the gene matches: 4. The CDR3 region is CASARTGGSYEQYF. CDR3 bases: TGTGCCAGCGCCCGGACAGGGGGCTCCTACGAGCAGTACTTC.

In this sample, this clonotype turned up many times. The rearrangement uses TRBV7-8 and TRBJ2-7; D possibly uses TRBD1 or TRBD2 (5 bases each). Germline CDR1 SGHVS, CDR2 FQNEAQ. V shed 2 bases and J shed 2 bases, with 13 bases lying between them. This CDR3 comprises 15 residues. CDR3 sequence reads: CASSLPGTSAYEQYF. CDR3 coding DNA: TGTGCCAGCAGCTTACCGGGGACGTCTGCCTACGAGCAGTACTTC.

This clonotype was counted at least ten times. J is TRBJ2-7 and V is TRBV6-1; maybe TRBD2 (5 bases). This CDR3 has 12 amino acids. Germline V gene sequence: CDR1 MNHNS, CDR2 SASEGT. V lost 10 bases, J lost 7 bases, and 17 bases lay in between. DNA of the CDR3: TGTGCCACCAAGACTACCAGTCTTGAGCAGTACTTC. Encoded protein: CATKTTSLEQYF.

This clonotype has at least ten counts. V gene TRBV29-1 combines with J gene TRBJ2-3; possibly TRBD1 or TRBD2 for D (6 bases each). V lost 4 bases to trimming and J lost 5 bases, with 13 bases between them. The CDR3 is 13 residues long. Germline CDR1 reads SQVTM; CDR2 reads ANQGSEA. CDR3 sequence: CSVAYREVDTQYF. The CDR3 DNA reads as TGCAGCGTTGCTTACAGGGAGGTAGATACGCAGTATTTT.

Only a few counts were recorded for this clonotype. This chain uses TRBV5-6 with TRBJ1-1; possibly TRBD1 for D (5 bases). Trimming left V 3 bases short and J 4 bases short, with 19 bases between. The CDR3 covers 16 residues. The germline V gene has CDR1 SGHDT and CDR2 YYEEEE. In DNA form, the CDR3 reads TGTGCCAGCAGCTCCCCTTTTCGGGGGGGGGGCACTGAAGCTTTCTTT. Encoded protein: CASSSPFRGGGTEAFF.

This clonotype occurred many times. In nucleotides, the CDR3 is TGCAGTGCTGCATTGGGACAGAACTATGGCTACACCTTC. The encoded protein is CSAALGQNYGYTF. The rearrangement uses TRBV20-1 and TRBJ1-2; 7 bases align to TRBD1. CDR1 is DFQATT, CDR2 SNEGSKA, per germline (reference sequence). V shed 5 bases and J 2 bases; nucleotides not matched to a gene: 5. The CDR3 runs to 13 residues.

The rearrangement uses TRBV6-5 and TRBJ2-5; D unresolved. Trimming removed 4 bases from V and 4 bases from J, with 10 bases in between. The CDR3 extends over 13 amino acids. Germline-derived CDR1 and CDR2 are MNHEY and SVGAGI. The DNA of the CDR3 is TGTGCCAGCAGTTTTAGACCAGGAGAGACCCAGTACTTC. It yields the protein CASSFRPGETQYF.

The chain combines TRBV6-2 or TRBV6-3 with TRBJ2-2, with a weak D call TRBD1 (5 bases). This CDR3 has 14 amino acids. The germline V gene has CDR1 MNHEY and CDR2 SVGEGT. V was pared by 6 bases and J by 3 bases, with 11 bases between. Here the CDR3 DNA reads TGTGCCAGCAGAAAACCAGGGTACACCGGGGAGCTGTTTTTT. As protein: CASRKPGYTGELFF.

This clonotype was found many times. This chain links TRBV27 with TRBJ2-2; D possibly corresponds to TRBD2 (5 bases). Germline V lookup: CDR1 MNHEY, CDR2 SMNVEV (reference sequence). The CDR3 loop spans 14 amino acids. V lost 1 base and J 11 bases, leaving 14 bases between the germline ends. CDR3 sequence (DNA): TGTGCCAGCAGTTTATATGGCGGAAGCGGAGAGCTGTTTTTT. It encodes CASSLYGGSGELFF.

This clonotype was counted ten times or more. The CDR3: CSVDGQGSYEQYF. CDR3 nucleotides: TGCAGCGTTGATGGGCAGGGGAGCTACGAGCAGTACTTC. This chain connects TRBV29-1 to TRBJ2-7, with a possible D match to TRBD1 (6 bases). Trimming removed 3 bases at V and 3 bases at J, with 12 bases between. The germline V gene encodes CDR1 SQVTM and CDR2 ANQGSEA. This CDR3 spans 13 amino acids.

The CDR3: CASRLQGAPEAFF. CDR3 DNA sequence: TGTGCCAGCAGACTTCAAGGGGCCCCTGAAGCTTTCTTT. The V and J genes are TRBV3-1 and TRBJ1-1, with D maybe TRBD1 (5 bases). V was cut by 6 bases and J by 6 bases, with 14 bases left in between. Germline lookup yields CDR1 LGHDT and CDR2 YNNKEL (reference sequence). CDR3 length equals 13 residues.

This clonotype was seen a handful of times. The V gene is TRBV10-3, the J gene TRBJ2-7; TRBD1 matches 8 bases. The CDR3 extends over 12 amino acids. Germline V gene lookup returns CDR1 ENHRY and CDR2 SYGVKD. V gave up 9 bases and J gave up 4 bases; unmatched junction bases: 5. The CDR3 here is CAMRGQEYEQYF. CDR3 bases: TGTGCCATGCGGGGACAGGAATACGAGCAGTACTTC.

This clonotype was counted ten times or more. The CDR3 nucleotides read TGTGCCAGCAGCCAGAACGGGCGCAATCAGCCCCAGCATTTT. Protein product: CASSQNGRNQPQHF. The rearrangement uses TRBV6-5 and TRBJ1-5; D gene ambiguous. V shed 6 bases and J shed 2 bases, with 11 bases lying between them. This CDR3 region has 14 residues. Germline CDR1 and CDR2: MNHEY and SVGAGI.

This clonotype was detected a few times. The chain carries TRBV6-5 and TRBJ1-2, with D possibly matching TRBD1 (5 bases). V lost 4 bases and J 4 bases, leaving 16 bases between the germline ends. Germline V gene lookup returns CDR1 MNHEY and CDR2 SVGAGI. This CDR3 is built from 15 residues. The DNA of the CDR3 is TGTGCCAGCAGTTTCTCCTTGAGGGGAACCTATGGCTACACCTTC. It encodes CASSFSLRGTYGYTF.

This clonotype showed up just a few times. V and J are TRBV27 and TRBJ2-7, with D perhaps being TRBD1 or TRBD2 (5 bases each). The germline V gene encodes CDR1 MNHEY and CDR2 SMNVEV (reference sequence). Trimming stripped 6 bases from V and 6 bases from J, with 27 bases between. This CDR3 is built from 17 residues. Written as DNA, the CDR3 is TGTGCCAGCAGCCAGCCGGGGTCGGGACGGGGAGCCCTCGAGCAGTACTTC. It specifies CASSQPGSGRGALEQYF.

In its sample, this clonotype was seen a few times. This chain connects TRBV27 to TRBJ2-7, with D perhaps assigned TRBD1 or TRBD2 (5 bases each). V lost 6 bases to trimming and J lost 0 bases, with 18 bases between them. In germline, CDR1 is MNHEY, CDR2 SMNVEV (reference sequence). The CDR3 runs to 16 residues. The CDR3 sequence: CASSHLGRRSSYEQYF. DNA for the CDR3: TGTGCCAGCAGCCACTTGGGACGCCGAAGCTCCTACGAGCAGTACTTC.

The J gene is TRBJ2-5, the V gene TRBV6-1; D not certain. The CDR3 sequence is 15 residues long. V gave up 8 bases and J gave up 6 bases, with 22 bases separating them. Germline V gene data show CDR1 as MNHNS and CDR2 as SASEGT. The CDR3 sequence: CASQRVPTSPKTQYF. In nucleotides, the CDR3 is TGTGCCAGCCAAAGAGTCCCGACCTCCCCCAAGACCCAGTACTTC.

The table lists this clonotype with many counts. The chain is built from TRBV13 and TRBJ2-5, with 8 bases lining up with TRBD2. There are 17 residues in the CDR3. From germline, CDR1 is PRHDT and CDR2 FYEKMQ (reference sequence). Germline trimming cut 6 bases from V and 7 bases from J; bases unmatched to any gene: 19. The CDR3 coding sequence is TGTGCCAGCAGTCTGTGGGGTGCGGGAGGCCTTCTGAGGACCCAGTACTTC. This translates into CASSLWGAGGLLRTQYF.

This clonotype was counted between two and nine times. This chain uses TRBV29-1 with TRBJ2-7; TRBD1 might be the D (7 bases). This CDR3 region has 20 residues. Trimming cost V 4 bases and J 0 bases, with 31 bases left between them. Germline V gene sequence: CDR1 SQVTM, CDR2 ANQGSEA. CDR3 bases: TGCAGCGTTGTTAGGGCCCCGCGGGACAGAGATCACAAGAGCTCCTACGAGCAGTACTTC. Protein sequence: CSVVRAPRDRDHKSSYEQYF.

This clonotype was counted at least ten times. The chain links TRBV20-1 to TRBJ2-7, with D unresolved. The CDR3 is 13 residues long. Germline lookup yields CDR1 DFQATT and CDR2 SNEGSKA (reference sequence). Deletions cut 0 bases from V and 0 bases from J, with 6 bases between. CDR3 DNA: TGCAGTGCTAGAGACACAGTCTCCTACGAGCAGTACTTC. This translates into CSARDTVSYEQYF.

V gene TRBV27 combines with J gene TRBJ2-2; D assignment may be TRBD1 or TRBD2 (5 bases each). The CDR3 spans 14 residues. V was pared by 6 bases and J by 4 bases, with 12 bases between. CDR1 MNHEY and CDR2 SMNVEV come from the germline V gene (reference sequence). DNA of the CDR3: TGTGCCAGCAGCTTCACTAGGGGCACCGGGGAGCTGTTTTTT. Translating it yields CASSFTRGTGELFF.

There are many counts of this clonotype. A read error may produce the germline difference seen at one junction end. The V call is TRBV5-1, the J call TRBJ1-3; 7 bases are a match to TRBD1. The CDR3 covers 15 residues. Looked up from germline, CDR1 is SGHRS and CDR2 is YFSETQ. Here the CDR3 DNA reads TGTGCCAGCAGTTTGGGACAGTCCTCTGGAAACACCATATATTTT. It specifies CASSLGQSSGNTIYF. Full variable domain (outside the CDR3, taken from reference TRBV5-1 and TRBJ1-3): KAGVTQTPRYLIKTRGQQVTLSCSPISGHRSVSWYQQTPGQGLQFLFEYFSETQRNKGNFPGRFSGRQFSNSRSEMNVSTLELGDSALYLCASSLGQSSGNTIYFGEGSWLTVV.

This clonotype was observed many times. The chain links TRBV19 to TRBJ2-5; D gene ambiguous. Trimming took 2 bases from V and 5 from J, leaving 12 bases between them. This CDR3 has 14 amino acids. Germline assignment: CDR1 LNHDA and CDR2 SQIVND (reference sequence). The CDR3 here is CASSISILHETQYF. The CDR3 nucleotides are TGTGCCAGTAGTATAAGTATCCTCCACGAGACCCAGTACTTC.

This clonotype was counted ten times or more. J is TRBJ1-2 and V is TRBV2; weak D call: TRBD1 (6 bases). The CDR3 sequence is 14 residues long. The germline CDR1 and CDR2 sequences are SNHLY and FYNNEI. V lost 6 bases and J 8 bases, leaving 19 bases between the germline ends. In DNA, the CDR3 is TGTGCCAGCAGCGACTCGGAGGGGGGGCGAGGCTACACCTTC. Protein sequence: CASSDSEGGRGYTF.

This clonotype was picked up a small number of times. The chain carries TRBV11-3 and TRBJ2-1; tentatively, D is TRBD1 (5 bases). This CDR3 contains 15 residues. Between the trimmed V and J ends, which lost 3 bases and 2 bases, there was a span of 11 bases. Germline loops: CDR1 SGHNT, CDR2 YENEEA. The CDR3 protein is CASSFTQGTYNEQFF. The CDR3 nucleotides read TGTGCCAGCAGCTTTACCCAGGGAACCTACAATGAGCAGTTCTTC.

This clonotype was counted many times. The chain combines TRBV7-2 with TRBJ2-2; D perhaps matches TRBD1 (5 bases). The V end was cut by 4 bases, the J end by 1 base, with 7 bases between. Germline CDR1 SGHTA, CDR2 FQGNSA. This CDR3 has 14 residues. CDR3 in DNA: TGTGCCAGCAGCTGGCAGGGGAACACCGGGGAGCTGTTTTTT. Translating gives CASSWQGNTGELFF.

In its sample, this clonotype was seen a few times. The J gene is TRBJ2-7, the V gene TRBV6-1, with TRBD2 matching 9 bases. Germline CDR1 MNHNS, CDR2 SASEGT. The CDR3 runs 18 residues. J was trimmed by 2 bases and V by 1 base; bases with no gene match: 12. In DNA form, the CDR3 reads TGTGCCAGCAGTGAAGTACCGCCAGGGACTAGCAGACCCTACGAGCAGTACTTC. Amino acids: CASSEVPPGTSRPYEQYF.

This clonotype was seen at least ten times. V gene TRBV6-1 combines with J gene TRBJ2-3; D perhaps matches TRBD1 (6 bases). Germline loops: CDR1 MNHNS, CDR2 SASEGT. The V end lost 7 bases, the J end lost 6 bases, and 14 bases lay between the germline ends. The CDR3 consists of 13 residues. The CDR3 DNA follows: TGTGCCAGCATCCAACAGGGTTCCGATACGCAGTATTTT. Protein: CASIQQGSDTQYF.

Many counts were recorded for this clonotype. V usage is TRBV6-2 or TRBV6-3 and J usage is TRBJ2-1; 9 bases fit TRBD1. After removal of 8 bases from V and 6 bases from J, the junction contained 11 bases not matched to a gene. The germline CDR1 and CDR2 sequences are MNHEY and SVGEGT. The CDR3 contains 15 residues. The CDR3 coding sequence is TGTGCCAGCGGGGAACGACAGGGGGAGGGCAATGAGCAGTTCTTC. This codes for CASGERQGEGNEQFF.